The 5 T cell receptor beta chains in this list originate from one sample, sequenced in a study of post-analysis software for immune sequencing data. Unique molecular identifiers featured in each of the TCR beta cDNA libraries. TCRdb called the PCR reads again in MiXCR, with one record for every CDR3 protein. The sample lists 820,000 or so distinct CDR3 sequences; roughly half were seen once. Their specific antigens are unknown. Overall study results and limits: There were a few TRBV segments more frequent in patients than controls, and TRBV5-6, TRBV5-1 and TRBV20-1 were among them.

Sequencing was done on a sample of blood. The origin of the receptors is a girl between 10 and 17 years old with multiple sclerosis.

The V call is TRBV7-9, the J call TRBJ2-5; 9 bases line up with TRBD2. From germline, CDR1 is SEHNR and CDR2 FQNEAQ (reference sequence). This CDR3 contains 16 residues. With 0 bases clipped from V and 2 bases from J, the junction kept 4 bases outside the gene matches. This CDR3 reads CASSLASGGTQETQYF. The CDR3 DNA reads as TGTGCCAGCAGCTTAGCCAGCGGGGGGACTCAAGAGACCCAGTACTTC.

The chain combines TRBV5-6 with TRBJ1-2, with TRBD1 identical over 7 bases. In germline, CDR1 is SGHDT, CDR2 YYEEEE. With 5 bases clipped from V and 4 bases from J, the junction kept 8 bases outside the gene matches. The CDR3 length is 14 residues. The CDR3 DNA is TGTGCCAGCAGTTCCGGACAGGCCCGCTATGGCTACACCTTC. Protein: CASSSGQARYGYTF.

This clonotype turned up a few times. The chain links TRBV6-1 to TRBJ2-7, with D tentatively TRBD1 or TRBD2 (5 bases each). V was trimmed by 6 bases and J by 0 bases, leaving 15 bases between them. Germline V lookup: CDR1 MNHNS, CDR2 SASEGT. The length of the CDR3 is 15 residues. CDR3 in DNA: TGTGCCAGCAGGGTGGGGACCACCAGCTCCTACGAGCAGTACTTC. This gives the protein CASRVGTTSSYEQYF.

The chain links TRBV2 to TRBJ2-1; TRBD2 matches 11 bases. The CDR3 sequence is 16 residues long. After removal of 7 bases from V and 5 bases from J, the junction contained 10 bases not matched to a gene. The germline gives CDR1 SNHLY, CDR2 FYNNEI. The DNA of the CDR3 is TGTGCCAGCACCGATCCGGGACTAGCGGTGCACAATGAGCAGTTCTTC. Its translation: CASTDPGLAVHNEQFF.

The chain couples TRBV7-3 to TRBJ1-1; D is undetermined. The V and J ends lost 3 bases and 8 bases respectively, with 13 bases between them. This CDR3 is 13 amino acids long. The germline gives CDR1 SGHTA, CDR2 FQGTGA. The CDR3 region has the DNA TGTGCCAGCAGCTTGGGCGGCGAAAAGGAAGCTTTCTTT. Its protein product is CASSLGGEKEAFF.